These 7 T cell receptor beta chains originate from one sample sequenced in a study of blood T cell repertoires in COVID-19. Sequencing was performed with immunoSEQ multiplex PCR; in TCRdb, only in-frame clones are kept and a portion is missing. The sample shows about 240,000 clones, 80% to 85% of them seen only once. Sequencing used peripheral blood. The source is a woman aged 60-70 years with active or convalescent COVID-19.

The chain uses TRBV6-6 and TRBJ2-3; 7 bases are shared with TRBD2. Germline V CDR1 and CDR2: MNHNY, SVGAGI (reference sequence). Trimming at V came to 4 bases and at J to 5 bases, leaving 12 bases not matched to a gene. The CDR3 is made up of 16 amino acids. In nucleotides, the CDR3 is TGTGCCAGCAGTTTCCCTACTAGCGCCGAAGGAGATACGCAGTATTTT. Translated: CASSFPTSAEGDTQYF.

CDR3 residues: CSVDSPQGTDTQYF. CDR3 coding DNA: TGCAGCGTTGATAGCCCCCAAGGCACAGATACGCAGTATTTT. This chain uses TRBV29-1 with TRBJ2-3; D is ambiguous. CDR3 size: 14 residues. Germline CDR1 SQVTM, CDR2 ANQGSEA. The ends were cut back, 3 bases at V and 1 base at J, with 11 bases in the middle.

The chain uses TRBV6-5 and TRBJ2-7; TRBD1 matches at 7 bases. V lost 10 bases to trimming and J lost 3 bases; unmatched junction nucleotides: 9. Germline assignment: CDR1 MNHEY and CDR2 SVGAGI. The CDR3 consists of 13 residues. The CDR3 DNA follows: TGTGCCACTTCCGGGACAGAACGCTACGAGCAGTACTTC. Protein product: CATSGTERYEQYF.

The J gene is TRBJ2-7, the V gene TRBV7-2, with D possibly matching TRBD2 (5 bases). The CDR3 runs 16 residues. The V gene lost 0 bases and the J gene lost 0 bases, with 12 bases spanning the gap. Germline V gene sequence: CDR1 SGHTA, CDR2 FQGNSA. The DNA of the CDR3 is TGTGCCAGCAGCTTAGCGGGCGGGCAGGCCTCCTACGAGCAGTACTTC. Encoded protein: CASSLAGGQASYEQYF.

The chain uses TRBV3-1 (or the pseudogene TRBV3-2) and TRBJ1-3, with TRBD1 as a possible D gene (6 bases). This CDR3 has 15 residues. Germline CDR1 and CDR2: LGHDT and YNNKEL (reference sequence). V gave up 1 base and J gave up 8 bases, with 15 bases separating them. The CDR3 coding sequence is TGTGCCAGCAGCCAAGGGGACACAAATCCGGACACCATATATTTT. It encodes CASSQGDTNPDTIYF.

This chain links TRBV18 with TRBJ2-7; TRBD1 matches 8 bases. The germline gives CDR1 KGHSH, CDR2 LQKENI. V shed 2 bases and J 3 bases; nucleotides not matched to a gene: 15. The CDR3 extends over 18 amino acids. The CDR3 region is CASSPIPDRAFVDYEQYF. The CDR3 DNA is TGTGCCAGCTCACCAATACCGGACAGGGCTTTTGTCGACTACGAGCAGTACTTC.

This chain links TRBV30 with TRBJ2-6; possibly TRBD1 for D (7 bases). The germline V gene has CDR1 GTSNPN and CDR2 SVGIG (reference sequence). Trimming took 2 bases from V and 0 from J, leaving 11 bases between them. CDR3 length: 16 residues. The CDR3 loop reads CAWSQGDSSGANVLTF. Here the CDR3 DNA reads TGTGCCTGGAGTCAGGGGGACTCCTCTGGGGCCAACGTCCTGACTTTC.